The 29 T cell receptor beta chains below were found in one sample sequenced in a study of T cell responses to AZD1222 COVID-19 vaccine. The table came from immunoSEQ multiplex PCR; TCRdb's copy has only in-frame clones and leaves some out. This sample yields roughly 78,000 clones, of which about 84% are seen a single time; about 3.1% belongs to the top ten. Sequencing used peripheral blood, obtained on day 0 of AZD1222 vaccination. The receptors were gathered from an adult in good health.

The CDR3 is CASSYSGGSNQPQHF. The DNA of the CDR3 is TGTGCCAGCAGTTACTCGGGGGGCAGCAATCAGCCCCAGCATTTT. The chain recombines TRBV6-2 or TRBV6-3 with TRBJ1-5; D possibly corresponds to TRBD1 (6 bases). The germline V and J ends were trimmed by 0 bases and 1 base, with 7 bases remaining between them. The V gene's germline CDR1 is MNHEY and CDR2 SVGEGT. CDR3 length: 15 amino acids.

V and J are TRBV27 and TRBJ1-2; 8 bases map to TRBD1. V was pared by 5 bases and J by 2 bases, with 13 bases of the junction left unmatched. Germline V gene lookup returns CDR1 MNHEY and CDR2 SMNVEV (reference sequence). CDR3 length: 17 residues. The CDR3 DNA reads TGTGCCAGCAGTCCAGACAGGGGCCAAACCCCGAACTATGGCTACACCTTC. Amino acids: CASSPDRGQTPNYGYTF.

J is TRBJ1-1 and V is TRBV5-6; D unresolved. Trimming removed 6 bases at V and 3 bases at J, with 18 bases between. This CDR3 is built from 15 residues. Germline lookup yields CDR1 SGHDT and CDR2 YYEEEE. In DNA form, the CDR3 reads TGTGCCAGCATTCCGACGCCGGGGTTGGACACTGAAGCTTTCTTT. Protein sequence: CASIPTPGLDTEAFF.

This chain joins TRBV5-1 and TRBJ1-6; 8 bases are a match to TRBD1. The V gene end was trimmed by 0 bases and the J gene end by 7 bases; junction bases not matched to a gene: 3. The length of the CDR3 is 15 residues. From germline, CDR1 is SGHRS and CDR2 YFSETQ. The CDR3 loop is CASSLAGQGNSPLHF. The CDR3 DNA reads as TGCGCCAGCAGCTTGGCCGGACAGGGAAATTCACCCCTCCACTTT. The full variable domain, rest sourced from reference TRBV5-1 and TRBJ1-6, is KAGVTQTPRYLIKTRGQQVTLSCSPISGHRSVSWYQQTPGQGLQFLFEYFSETQRNKGNFPGRFSGRQFSNSRSEMNVSTLELGDSALYLCASSLAGQGNSPLHFGNGTRLTVT.

The rearrangement links TRBV7-2 to TRBJ2-7; D call uncertain. V was cut by 5 bases and J by 1 base, with 12 bases left in between. CDR1 is SGHTA and CDR2 is FQGNSA in the germline V gene. This CDR3 is built from 14 residues. This CDR3 reads CASSLSLASYEQYF. In DNA, the CDR3 is TGTGCCAGCAGCCTGAGTTTGGCATCCTACGAGCAGTACTTC. Based on the CDR3 plus reference TRBV7-2 and TRBJ2-7, the full variable domain is GAGVSQSPSNKVTEKGKDVELRCDPISGHTALYWYRQSLGQGLEFLIYFQGNSAPDKSGLPSDRFSAERTGGSVSTLTIQRTQQEDSAVYLCASSLSLASYEQYFGPGTRLTVT.

The table lists this clone with a few counts. The chain recombines TRBV7-2 with TRBJ2-1, with 10 bases fitting TRBD2. Trimming removed 8 bases from V and 4 bases from J; junction bases left unmatched: 2. CDR3 length: 13 amino acids. Germline V CDR1 and CDR2: SGHTA, FQGNSA. CDR3 coding DNA: TGTGCCAGCGGACTAGCGGTGTACAATGAGCAGTTCTTC. It encodes CASGLAVYNEQFF.

The V gene is TRBV5-6, the J gene TRBJ2-7, with 7 bases aligning to TRBD2. Germline V gives CDR1 SGHDT, CDR2 YYEEEE. The CDR3 length is 16 residues. J lost 2 bases, V lost 4 bases, and 12 bases had no gene match. CDR3 in amino acids: CASSGWGGIATYEQYF. The DNA for the CDR3 is TGTGCCAGCAGCGGGTGGGGAGGGATAGCGACCTACGAGCAGTACTTC.

V usage is TRBV6-1 and J usage is TRBJ2-7; 8 bases fit TRBD1. Germline V gene data show CDR1 as MNHNS and CDR2 as SASEGT. The V gene end was trimmed by 2 bases and the J gene end by 6 bases; junction bases not matched to a gene: 9. CDR3 size: 15 residues. CDR3 in DNA: TGTGCCAGCAGTGAAAGGGCACAGGGGGTACTCGAGCAGTACTTC. Its translation: CASSERAQGVLEQYF.

This clone was detected only once. J is TRBJ2-1 and V is TRBV9, with 7 positions matching TRBD1. Germline V CDR1 and CDR2: SGDLS, YYNGEE. After removal of 2 bases from V and 8 bases from J, the junction contained 7 bases not matched to a gene. The CDR3 loop spans 14 amino acids. Here the CDR3 reads CASSVDRVGHEQFF. CDR3 nucleotide sequence: TGTGCCAGCAGCGTTGACAGGGTGGGCCATGAGCAGTTCTTC.

V and J are TRBV5-1 and TRBJ2-7, with D perhaps given as TRBD1 or TRBD2 (5 bases each). Germline V lookup: CDR1 SGHRS, CDR2 YFSETQ. Trimming cost V 4 bases and J 0 bases, with 20 bases left between them. The CDR3 is 17 residues long. For the CDR3, the DNA is TGCGCCAGCAGCGGGGGTGTCATGGGAAGGAGCTCCTACGAGCAGTACTTC. It yields the protein CASSGGVMGRSSYEQYF.

The chain couples TRBV7-6 to TRBJ1-5; D is ambiguous. Germline V gene data show CDR1 as SGHVS and CDR2 as FNYEAQ. The CDR3 runs 15 residues. V was clipped by 1 base and J by 4 bases, with 11 bases between them. The CDR3 here is CASSLGLDRNQPQHF. Written as DNA, the CDR3 is TGTGCCAGCAGCTTAGGGCTAGATAGAAATCAGCCCCAGCATTTT.

V usage is TRBV5-1 and J usage is TRBJ2-1; TRBD2 aligns across 7 bases. The germline CDR1 and CDR2 sequences are SGHRS and YFSETQ. This CDR3 is 15 amino acids long. The V gene end was trimmed by 2 bases and the J gene end by 4 bases; junction bases not matched to a gene: 6. The CDR3 DNA reads as TGCGCCAGCAGCTTAGGTGCGGGAGTTTACAATGAGCAGTTCTTC. This translates into CASSLGAGVYNEQFF.

The chain couples TRBV18 to TRBJ1-1, with 8 bases aligning to TRBD1. The CDR3 covers 14 residues. Germline V gives CDR1 KGHSH, CDR2 LQKENI. Losses at the gene ends were 2 bases for V and 7 bases for J; bases not matched to a gene: 6. The CDR3 DNA reads TGTGCCAGCTCACCAACGGGACAGGCTCTTGAAGCTTTCTTT. Translation gives CASSPTGQALEAFF.

The CDR3 region is CASSKAGTGGFGYYEQYF. The CDR3 bases are TGTGCCAGCAGCAAGGCCGGGACAGGGGGCTTTGGCTACTACGAGCAGTACTTC. The chain couples TRBV6-2 or TRBV6-3 to TRBJ2-7, with 12 bases matching TRBD1. Germline CDR1 MNHEY, CDR2 SVGEGT. This CDR3 comprises 18 residues. Germline trimming cut 6 bases from V and 3 bases from J; bases unmatched to any gene: 15.

The chain is built from TRBV7-2 and TRBJ2-7; D is unclear. V lost 4 bases to trimming and J lost 2 bases, with 15 bases between them. Germline V gives CDR1 SGHTA, CDR2 FQGNSA. CDR3 length equals 15 residues. CDR3 amino acids: CASSSDSLRAYEQYF. The CDR3 region has the DNA TGTGCCAGCAGCTCTGATAGTCTCCGGGCCTACGAGCAGTACTTC.

This chain uses TRBV18 with TRBJ1-5; 10 bases line up with TRBD1. The ends lost 6 bases at V and 5 bases at J; junction bases unmatched: 7. Germline V gene lookup returns CDR1 KGHSH and CDR2 LQKENI. The CDR3 extends over 15 amino acids. The CDR3 loop is CASSPGTGEHQPQHF. The CDR3 DNA reads TGTGCCAGCTCGCCCGGGACAGGGGAGCATCAGCCCCAGCATTTT. Variable domain in full (rest from reference TRBV18 and TRBJ1-5): NAGVMQNPRHLVRRRGQEARLRCSPMKGHSHVYWYRQLPEEGLKFMVYLQKENIIDESGMPKERFSAEFPKEGPSILRIQQVVRGDSAAYFCASSPGTGEHQPQHFGDGTRLSIL.

V usage is TRBV5-8 and J usage is TRBJ1-1, with D perhaps TRBD1 (5 bases). The germline gives CDR1 SGHTS, CDR2 YDEGEE. This CDR3 comprises 15 residues. Trimming pared 1 base from V and 6 bases from J, leaving 16 bases between. CDR3 residues: CASSLWTGGVPEAFF. CDR3 bases: TGTGCCAGCAGCTTGTGGACTGGGGGGGTTCCTGAAGCTTTCTTT.

The chain couples TRBV3-1 (or the pseudogene TRBV3-2) to TRBJ1-1; a possible D gene is TRBD1 (5 bases). The CDR3 extends over 14 amino acids. Germline CDR1 LGHDT, CDR2 YNNKEL (reference sequence). V lost 5 bases to trimming and J lost 4 bases, with 14 bases between them. This chain's CDR3 is CASSYKAGSTEAFF. Here the CDR3 DNA reads TGTGCCAGCAGCTACAAGGCAGGGTCCACTGAAGCTTTCTTT.

The chain is built from TRBV6-5 and TRBJ1-2; no clear D. Looked up from germline, CDR1 is MNHEY and CDR2 is SVGAGI. This CDR3 spans 12 amino acids. The ends were cut back, 6 bases at V and 8 bases at J, with 13 bases in the middle. CDR3 loop: CASRPHRGGYTF. The CDR3 bases are TGTGCCAGCAGACCCCACCGCGGCGGCTACACCTTC.

The chain uses TRBV5-4 and TRBJ1-4; D gene unclear. The CDR3 extends over 15 amino acids. Trimming took 1 base from V and 7 from J, leaving 14 bases between them. Germline assignment: CDR1 SGHNT and CDR2 YYREEE (reference sequence). The CDR3 DNA is TGTGCCAGCAGCTTGAGGACCCCGGGAGGTGAAAAACTGTTTTTT. Translating it yields CASSLRTPGGEKLFF.

The J gene is TRBJ1-2, the V gene TRBV5-4; 7 bases are shared with TRBD1. The CDR3 has 12 residues. The germline V gene has CDR1 SGHNT and CDR2 YYREEE (reference sequence). The junction had 5 bases not matched to a gene; V was cut back by 3 bases and J by 9 bases. CDR3 DNA: TGTGCCAGCAGCTCCGGGACAGCTAGCTACACCTTC. Protein: CASSSGTASYTF. The full variable domain, rest sourced from reference TRBV5-4 and TRBJ1-2, is ETGVTQSPTHLIKTRGQQVTLRCSSQSGHNTVSWYQQALGQGPQFIFQYYREEENGRGNFPPRFSGLQFPNYSSELNVNALELDDSALYLCASSSGTASYTFGSGTRLTVV.

The table lists this clone with a few counts. The chain is built from TRBV2 and TRBJ1-1; a weak D match, TRBD1 (6 bases). The germline V gene encodes CDR1 SNHLY and CDR2 FYNNEI. This CDR3 is 15 amino acids long. The germline V and J ends were trimmed by 3 bases and 4 bases, with 15 bases remaining between them. The chain's CDR3 is CASSEEGQGTTEAFF. CDR3 nucleotide sequence: TGTGCCAGCAGTGAGGAGGGGCAGGGGACCACTGAAGCTTTCTTT. Drawing the rest from reference TRBV2 and TRBJ1-1, the complete variable domain is EPEVTQTPSHQVTQMGQEVILRCVPISNHLYFYWYRQILGQKVEFLVSFYNNEISEKSEIFDDQFSVERPDGSNFTLKIRSTKLEDSAMYFCASSEEGQGTTEAFFGQGTRLTVV.

The chain employs TRBV10-3 and TRBJ1-6, with D possibly matching TRBD1 (5 bases). Germline CDR1 reads ENHRY; CDR2 reads SYGVKD. CDR3 size: 16 residues. Deletions cut 2 bases from V and 5 bases from J, with 13 bases between. The CDR3 nucleotides read TGTGCCATCAGTGAGCGGGGGGACCTTGATAATTCACCCCTCCACTTT. Its translation is CAISERGDLDNSPLHF.

V usage is TRBV5-4 and J usage is TRBJ1-3; D is perhaps TRBD1 (5 bases). From germline, CDR1 is SGHNT and CDR2 YYREEE (reference sequence). The CDR3 totals 15 residues. V shed 3 bases and J shed 4 bases, with 14 bases lying between them. CDR3 amino acids: CASSSTRGQGNTIYF. The CDR3 bases are TGTGCCAGCAGCTCAACTAGGGGCCAAGGAAACACCATATATTTT.

The V gene is TRBV12-5, the J gene TRBJ1-5; D may be TRBD1 (6 bases). Germline assignment: CDR1 LGHNT and CDR2 FRNRAP. Trimming left V 4 bases short and J 5 bases short, with 9 bases between. This CDR3 has 13 residues. The chain's CDR3 is CASGSRQDQPQHF. CDR3 in DNA: TGTGCTAGTGGTTCGAGACAGGATCAGCCCCAGCATTTT.

The chain recombines TRBV5-6 with TRBJ2-3, with 7 bases matching TRBD2. This CDR3 is built from 16 residues. The V gene's germline CDR1 is SGHDT and CDR2 YYEEEE. Germline trimming cut 0 bases from V and 2 bases from J; bases unmatched to any gene: 6. CDR3 residues: CASSLVASGFTDTQYF. Here the CDR3 DNA reads TGTGCCAGCAGCTTGGTGGCTAGCGGCTTCACAGATACGCAGTATTTT.

The chain employs TRBV30 and TRBJ2-7; 8 bases line up with TRBD1. This CDR3 is 13 amino acids long. Germline CDR1 and CDR2: GTSNPN and SVGIG (reference sequence). Trimming took 7 bases from V and 2 from J; bases not matched to a gene: 7. The CDR3 here is CAFSTGGPYEQYF. DNA of the CDR3: TGTGCCTTTTCTACAGGGGGACCCTACGAGCAGTACTTC.

The V and J genes are TRBV7-2 and TRBJ1-4; D might be TRBD1 (5 bases). The CDR3 is made up of 16 amino acids. V lost 1 base, J lost 2 bases, and 11 bases lay in between. Looked up from germline, CDR1 is SGHTA and CDR2 is FQGNSA. Here the CDR3 DNA reads TGTGCCAGCAGCTTAGGCGGCAGGGTGACTAATGAAAAACTGTTTTTT. This translates into CASSLGGRVTNEKLFF. Filled out from reference TRBV7-2 and TRBJ1-4, the complete variable domain reads GAGVSQSPSNKVTEKGKDVELRCDPISGHTALYWYRQSLGQGLEFLIYFQGNSAPDKSGLPSDRFSAERTGGSVSTLTIQRTQQEDSAVYLCASSLGGRVTNEKLFFGSGTQLSVL.

V usage is TRBV12-3 or TRBV12-4 and J usage is TRBJ1-5; D call uncertain. The CDR3 consists of 12 residues. The germline V and J ends were trimmed by 6 bases and 6 bases, with 9 bases remaining between them. The CDR3 protein is CASRSGGQPQHF. CDR3 in DNA: TGTGCCAGCAGGTCTGGAGGTCAGCCCCAGCATTTT.